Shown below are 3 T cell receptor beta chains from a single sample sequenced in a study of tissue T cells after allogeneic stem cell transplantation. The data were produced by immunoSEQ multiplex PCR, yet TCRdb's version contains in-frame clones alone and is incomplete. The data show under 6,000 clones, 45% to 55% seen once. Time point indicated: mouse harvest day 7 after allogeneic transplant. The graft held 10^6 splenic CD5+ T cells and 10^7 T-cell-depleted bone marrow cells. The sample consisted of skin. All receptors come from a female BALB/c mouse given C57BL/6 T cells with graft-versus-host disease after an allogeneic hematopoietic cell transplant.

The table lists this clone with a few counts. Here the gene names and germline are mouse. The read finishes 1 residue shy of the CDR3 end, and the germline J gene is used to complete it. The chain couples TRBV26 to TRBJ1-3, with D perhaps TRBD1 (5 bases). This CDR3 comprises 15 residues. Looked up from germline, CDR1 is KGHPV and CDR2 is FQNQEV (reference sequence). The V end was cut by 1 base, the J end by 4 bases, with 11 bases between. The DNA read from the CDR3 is TGTGCCAGCAGTCTGTTGGCAGGGTCAGGAAATACGCTCTAT. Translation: CASSLLAGSGNTLY. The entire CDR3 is CASSLLAGSGNTLYF.

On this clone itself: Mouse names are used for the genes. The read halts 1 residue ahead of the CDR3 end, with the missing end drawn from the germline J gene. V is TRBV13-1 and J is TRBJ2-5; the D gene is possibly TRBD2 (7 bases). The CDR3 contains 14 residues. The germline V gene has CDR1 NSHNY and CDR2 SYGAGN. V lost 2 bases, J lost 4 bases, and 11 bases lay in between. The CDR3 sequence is CASSEGGGKDTQYF. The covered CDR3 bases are TGTGCCAGCAGTGAAGGGGGGGGTAAAGACACCCAGTAC.

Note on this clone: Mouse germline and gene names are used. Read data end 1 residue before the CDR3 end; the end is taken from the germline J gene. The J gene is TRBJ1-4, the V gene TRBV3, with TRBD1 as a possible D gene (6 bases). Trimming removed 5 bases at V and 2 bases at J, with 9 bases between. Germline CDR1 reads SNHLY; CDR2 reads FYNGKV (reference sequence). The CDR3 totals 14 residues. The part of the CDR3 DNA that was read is TGTGCCAGCAGCCGGGACACATCCAACGAAAGATTATTT. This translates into CASSRDTSNERLF. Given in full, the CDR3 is CASSRDTSNERLFF.